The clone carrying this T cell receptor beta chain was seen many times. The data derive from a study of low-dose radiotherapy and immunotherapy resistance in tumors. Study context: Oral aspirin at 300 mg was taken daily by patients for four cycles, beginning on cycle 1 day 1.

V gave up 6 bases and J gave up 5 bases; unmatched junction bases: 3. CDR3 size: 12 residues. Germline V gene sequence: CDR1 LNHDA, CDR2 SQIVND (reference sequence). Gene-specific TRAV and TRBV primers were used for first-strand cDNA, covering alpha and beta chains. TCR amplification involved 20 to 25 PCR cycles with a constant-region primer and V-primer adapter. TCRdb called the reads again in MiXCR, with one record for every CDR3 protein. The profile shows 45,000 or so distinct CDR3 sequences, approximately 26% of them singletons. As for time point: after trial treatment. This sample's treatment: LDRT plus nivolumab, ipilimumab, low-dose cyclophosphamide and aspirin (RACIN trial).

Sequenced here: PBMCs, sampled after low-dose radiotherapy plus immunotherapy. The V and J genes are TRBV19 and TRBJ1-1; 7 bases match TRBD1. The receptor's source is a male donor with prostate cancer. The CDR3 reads CASRTGQTEAFF. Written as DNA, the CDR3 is TGTGCCAGTAGGACAGGGCAAACTGAAGCTTTCTTT.